This TCR beta chain was sequenced for a study of identical twins. This clonotype was picked up many times. The CDR3 covers 14 residues. Trimming pared 7 bases from V and 2 bases from J, leaving 14 bases between. Germline CDR1 reads SGHRS; CDR2 reads YFSETQ. TCRdb called the 5' RACE reads again in MiXCR, with one record for every CDR3 protein. The sample shows fewer than 900,000 distinct CDR3 sequences, over 20% of them seen only once. A further study also used this sample, focusing on T cells expressing NK-cell markers.

The source of this sequence is a woman between 18 and 29 years old in good health. Sequenced material: PBMCs. The rearrangement links TRBV5-1 to TRBJ2-3; perhaps TRBD2 as D (6 bases). The CDR3: CASLRGSSTDTQYF. The CDR3 DNA follows: TGCGCCAGCTTACGGGGGTCATCCACAGATACGCAGTATTTT.